This passage covers 14 T cell receptor beta chains from one sample sequenced in a study of blood T cells in healthy people across ages. The use of a sample-barcoded 5' primer and a J-beta primer mix characterized a second PCR of 7 to 11 cycles. TCRdb processed the 5' RACE reads anew with MiXCR; each CDR3 protein has one entry. The sample comprises about 1.5 million distinct CDR3 sequences, approximately 43% of which are singletons, and around 4% rests with the top ten. Sequencing was performed on blood. Receptors were obtained from a woman under 30 in good health.

The chain employs TRBV4-3 and TRBJ2-3; 8 bases are a match to TRBD2. The length of the CDR3 is 17 residues. J gave up 5 bases and V 0 bases, and 10 bases lay outside the gene matches. CDR1 and CDR2 (germline): LGHNA, YSLEER. The CDR3 nucleotides read TGCGCCAGCAGCCAAGAGGTGCTAGCTCGGGGGGGAGATACGCAGTATTTT. Translated, it gives CASSQEVLARGGDTQYF.

This clonotype was counted only a few times. The chain links TRBV12-3 or TRBV12-4 to TRBJ2-3; D unresolved. The CDR3 spans 14 residues. V was pared by 2 bases and J by 2 bases, with 8 bases between. The CDR3 spells CASSLMRATDTQYF. In DNA form, the CDR3 reads TGTGCCAGCAGTTTAATGAGAGCCACAGATACGCAGTATTTT.

The J gene is TRBJ2-1, the V gene TRBV27; D is perhaps TRBD2 (7 bases). Trimming took off 8 bases at V and 0 bases at J, with 11 bases between the two ends. The germline V gene has CDR1 MNHEY and CDR2 SMNVEV (reference sequence). The CDR3 totals 14 residues. The CDR3 region is CASVGGVSYNEQFF. The CDR3 coding sequence is TGTGCCAGCGTAGGGGGGGTCTCCTACAATGAGCAGTTCTTC.

This chain uses TRBV27 with TRBJ1-5; TRBD1 matches 8 bases. This CDR3 has 18 residues. V dropped 2 bases and J dropped 7; count of bases not matched to a gene: 16. The germline V gene has CDR1 MNHEY and CDR2 SMNVEV (reference sequence). This CDR3 is CASSLLATSGGAGQPQHF. CDR3 bases: TGTGCCAGCAGTTTACTCGCCACATCAGGGGGCGCGGGGCAGCCCCAGCATTTT.

This sequence joins TRBV7-6 and TRBJ2-2; D gene uncertain. Germline assignment: CDR1 SGHVS and CDR2 FNYEAQ. Trimming removed 5 bases from V and 7 bases from J, with 11 bases in between. This CDR3 is 13 amino acids long. The CDR3 protein is CASSPLGSGELFF. CDR3 DNA sequence: TGTGCCAGCAGCCCCCTTGGCAGCGGGGAGCTGTTTTTT.

The V gene is TRBV6-5, the J gene TRBJ2-7; 10 bases line up with TRBD2. CDR3 length: 15 amino acids. After removal of 2 bases from V and 0 bases from J, the junction contained 1 base not matched to a gene. Germline V CDR1 and CDR2: MNHEY, SVGAGI. CDR3 protein: CASSYTSGVSYEQYF. CDR3 nucleotide sequence: TGTGCCAGCAGTTACACTAGCGGGGTCTCCTACGAGCAGTACTTC.

This clonotype was counted between two and nine times. The rearrangement uses TRBV7-2 and TRBJ2-5, with D tentatively TRBD2 (5 bases). Germline CDR1 reads SGHTA; CDR2 reads FQGNSA. The CDR3 covers 16 residues. The V and J ends lost 1 base and 5 bases respectively, with 17 bases between them. The CDR3 loop is CASSLEVSGFRETQYF. As DNA, the CDR3 is TGTGCCAGCAGCTTAGAAGTCAGCGGATTTCGGGAGACCCAGTACTTC.

There are a few counts of this clonotype. This sequence joins TRBV20-1 and TRBJ2-4; 11 nucleotides align to TRBD2. Germline CDR1 and CDR2: DFQATT and SNEGSKA (reference sequence). The CDR3 contains 15 residues. V lost 6 bases and J lost 3; bases outside the gene matches: 7. CDR3 nucleotide sequence: TGCAGTGCCCTTAGCGGGAGGGGGGTCAAAAACATTCAGTACTTC. Protein: CSALSGRGVKNIQYF.

The chain links TRBV29-1 to TRBJ1-2; no clear D gene. The CDR3 is made up of 13 amino acids. The V end lost 3 bases, the J end lost 3 bases, and 11 bases lay between the germline ends. Per germline, CDR1 SQVTM and CDR2 ANQGSEA. DNA of the CDR3: TGCAGCGTTGACGATCCGAAGGACTATGGCTACACCTTC. This gives the protein CSVDDPKDYGYTF.

CDR3 sequence: CASSQDPWIAVNTGELFF. The CDR3 DNA reads as TGCGCCAGCAGCCAAGATCCGTGGATAGCGGTGAACACCGGGGAGCTGTTTTTT. This sequence joins TRBV4-1 and TRBJ2-2, with a weak D call TRBD2 (6 bases). This CDR3 comprises 18 residues. The germline V and J ends were trimmed by 0 bases and 1 base, with 15 bases remaining between them. Looked up from germline, CDR1 is MGHRA and CDR2 is YSYEKL.

V is TRBV7-9 and J is TRBJ1-5, with 7 bases lining up with TRBD1. J gave up 10 bases and V 1 base, and 10 bases lay outside the gene matches. Germline V lookup: CDR1 SEHNR, CDR2 FQNEAQ (reference sequence). The CDR3 has 15 amino acids. In nucleotides, the CDR3 is TGTGCCAGCAGCTTAGAGGGACAGCTATCAGGCCCCCAGCATTTT. Protein product: CASSLEGQLSGPQHF.

In this sample, this clonotype turned up many times. The chain links TRBV29-1 to TRBJ2-3; D is unclear. This CDR3 has 12 amino acids. The V gene lost 6 bases and the J gene lost 0 bases, with 7 bases spanning the gap. Germline V gives CDR1 SQVTM, CDR2 ANQGSEA. The CDR3 protein is CSVSQSTDTQYF. The DNA of the CDR3 is TGCAGCGTGAGCCAGAGCACAGATACGCAGTATTTT.

The gene calls are TRBV30 and TRBJ1-5, with 8 bases matching TRBD1. The CDR3 runs 14 residues. Losses at the gene ends were 1 base for V and 6 bases for J; bases not matched to a gene: 5. Germline assignment: CDR1 GTSNPN and CDR2 SVGIG (reference sequence). The CDR3: CAWSGSGGGQPQHF. CDR3 bases: TGTGCCTGGAGTGGATCAGGGGGCGGTCAGCCCCAGCATTTT.

This clonotype was picked up a small number of times. This chain joins TRBV20-1 and TRBJ2-1, with D unresolved. Trimming stripped 1 base from V and 0 bases from J, with 7 bases between. The CDR3 contains 14 residues. Germline V lookup: CDR1 DFQATT, CDR2 SNEGSKA (reference sequence). CDR3 protein: CSARGTASYNEQFF. The CDR3 DNA follows: TGCAGTGCTAGAGGGACCGCCTCCTACAATGAGCAGTTCTTC.